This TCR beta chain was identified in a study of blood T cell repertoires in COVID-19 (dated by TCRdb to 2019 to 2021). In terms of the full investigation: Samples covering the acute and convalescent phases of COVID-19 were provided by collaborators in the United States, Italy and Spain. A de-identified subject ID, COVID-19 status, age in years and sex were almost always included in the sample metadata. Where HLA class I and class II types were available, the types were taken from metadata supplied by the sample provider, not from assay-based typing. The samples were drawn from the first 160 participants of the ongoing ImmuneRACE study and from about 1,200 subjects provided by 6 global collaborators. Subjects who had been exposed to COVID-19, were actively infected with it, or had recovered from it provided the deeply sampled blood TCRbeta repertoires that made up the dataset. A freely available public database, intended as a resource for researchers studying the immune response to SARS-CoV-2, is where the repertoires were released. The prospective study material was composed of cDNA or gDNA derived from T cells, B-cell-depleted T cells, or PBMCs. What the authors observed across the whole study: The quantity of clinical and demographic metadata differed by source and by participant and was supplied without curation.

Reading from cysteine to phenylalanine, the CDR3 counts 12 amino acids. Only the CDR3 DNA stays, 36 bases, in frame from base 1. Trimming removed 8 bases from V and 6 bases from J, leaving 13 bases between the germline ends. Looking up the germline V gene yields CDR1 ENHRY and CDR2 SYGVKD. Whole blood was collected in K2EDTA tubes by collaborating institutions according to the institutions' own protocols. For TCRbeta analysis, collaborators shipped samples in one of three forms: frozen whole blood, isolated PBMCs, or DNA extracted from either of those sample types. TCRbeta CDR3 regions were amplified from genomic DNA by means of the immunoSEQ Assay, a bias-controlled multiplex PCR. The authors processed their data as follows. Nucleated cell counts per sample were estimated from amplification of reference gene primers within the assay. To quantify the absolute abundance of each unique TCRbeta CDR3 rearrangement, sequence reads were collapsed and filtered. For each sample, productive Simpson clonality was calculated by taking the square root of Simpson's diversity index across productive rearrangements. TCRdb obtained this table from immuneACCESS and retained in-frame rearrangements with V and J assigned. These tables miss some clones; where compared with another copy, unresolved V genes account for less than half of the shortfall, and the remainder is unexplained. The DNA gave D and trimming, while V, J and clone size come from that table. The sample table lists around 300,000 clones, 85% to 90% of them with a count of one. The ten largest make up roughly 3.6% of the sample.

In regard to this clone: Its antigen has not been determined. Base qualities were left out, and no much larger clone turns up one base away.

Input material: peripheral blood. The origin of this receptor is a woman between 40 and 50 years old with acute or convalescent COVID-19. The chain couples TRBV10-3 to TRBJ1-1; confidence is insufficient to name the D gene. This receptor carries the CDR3 CAIGGWGAEAFF. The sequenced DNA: TGTGCCATCGGTGGATGGGGAGCTGAAGCTTTCTTT.